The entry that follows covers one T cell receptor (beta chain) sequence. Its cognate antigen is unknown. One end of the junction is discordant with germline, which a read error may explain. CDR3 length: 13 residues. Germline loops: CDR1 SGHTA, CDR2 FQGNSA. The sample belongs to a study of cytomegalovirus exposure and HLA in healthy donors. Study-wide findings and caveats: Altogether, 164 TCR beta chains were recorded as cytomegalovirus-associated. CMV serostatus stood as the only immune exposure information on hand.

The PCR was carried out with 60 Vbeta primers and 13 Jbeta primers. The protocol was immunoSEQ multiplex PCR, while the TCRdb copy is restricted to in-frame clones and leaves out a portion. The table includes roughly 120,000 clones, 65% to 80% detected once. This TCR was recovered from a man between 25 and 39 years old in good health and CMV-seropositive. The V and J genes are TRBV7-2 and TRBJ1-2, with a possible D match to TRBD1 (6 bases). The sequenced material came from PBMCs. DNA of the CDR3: TGTGCCAGCAGCTTTGGGACGGCGGGGGGCTACCCCTTC. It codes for CASSFGTAGGYPF. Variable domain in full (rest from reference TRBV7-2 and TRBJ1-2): GAGVSQSPSNKVTEKGKDVELRCDPISGHTALYWYRQSLGQGLEFLIYFQGNSAPDKSGLPSDRFSAERTGGSVSTLTIQRTQQEDSAVYLCASSFGTAGGYPFGSGTRLTVV.